This entry is about one T cell receptor beta chain. Original processing methods: Cell counts per sample came from amplifying reference gene primers. Only in-frame clones appear in the TCRdb table, and some are missing; sequencing was by immunoSEQ multiplex PCR. V and J calls and clone size are as listed in that table; D and trimming were resolved from the DNA. The data contain about 25,000 clones, 85% to 90% of them singletons. This entry comes from a study of blood T cell repertoires in COVID-19. The sample taken for sequencing was peripheral blood. The sequence was obtained from a man aged 65 to 85 with COVID-19, enrolled during active disease.

This CDR3 is CASGQGANYGYTF. The CDR3 DNA follows: TGTGCCAGCGGGCAGGGGGCTAACTATGGCTACACCTTC. The chain has TRBV7-6 and TRBJ1-2; 7 nucleotides agree with TRBD1. CDR1 and CDR2 (germline): SGHVS, FNYEAQ. The V gene end was trimmed by 8 bases and the J gene end by 0 bases; junction bases not matched to a gene: 3. This CDR3 is built from 13 residues.